This TCR beta chain was documented in a study of blood T cell repertoires in COVID-19. The data were produced by immunoSEQ multiplex PCR, yet TCRdb's version contains in-frame clones alone and is incomplete. The sample includes some 240,000 clones, over 80% of them seen just once. This CDR3 has 15 residues. The germline V gene encodes CDR1 SNHLY and CDR2 FYNNEI. V lost 7 bases, J lost 2 bases, and 7 bases stayed unmatched. The J gene is TRBJ1-3, the V gene TRBV2; 8 bases map to TRBD1. The sequence was collected from a woman in her 70s with COVID-19, enrolled during active disease. Material for sequencing was peripheral blood. Here the CDR3 DNA reads TGTGCCAGCACCGTCCAGGGGGCAACTGGAAACACCATATATTTT. Its translation is CASTVQGATGNTIYF.